This entry is about one TCR beta chain. Repertoires were generated with immunoSEQ multiplex PCR, while TCRdb's copy carries only in-frame clones and drops some. The data hold under 130,000 clones, with 83% observed a single time. The source of the sample is a study of control samples from healthy donors and cancer patients. CDR1 is MNHEY, CDR2 SMNVEV, per germline (reference sequence). V was clipped by 2 bases and J by 3 bases; unmatched bases: 4. The length of the CDR3 is 14 residues. The sequence was collected from a woman between 50 and 59 years old in good health. Specimen: blood. The chain recombines TRBV27 with TRBJ2-7, with TRBD1 matching over 7 bases. CDR3 region: CASSLRDSFYEQYF. In DNA, the CDR3 is TGTGCCAGCAGTTTAAGGGACAGTTTCTACGAGCAGTACTTC.